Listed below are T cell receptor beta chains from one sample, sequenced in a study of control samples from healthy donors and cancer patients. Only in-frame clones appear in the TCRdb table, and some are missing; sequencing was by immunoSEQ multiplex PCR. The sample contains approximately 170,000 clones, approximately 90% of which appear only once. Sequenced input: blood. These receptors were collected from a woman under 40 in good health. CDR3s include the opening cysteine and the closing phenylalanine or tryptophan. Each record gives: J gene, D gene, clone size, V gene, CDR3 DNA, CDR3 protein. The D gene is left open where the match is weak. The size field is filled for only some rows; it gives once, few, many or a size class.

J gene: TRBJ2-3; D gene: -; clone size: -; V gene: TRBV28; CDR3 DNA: TGTGCCAGCAGTTCGGGACGCCAAAGCTTCACAGATACGCAGTATTTT; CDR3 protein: CASSSGRQSFTDTQYF
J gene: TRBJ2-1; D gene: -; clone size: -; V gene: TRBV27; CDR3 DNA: TGTGCCAGCAGTTTAACAGGGTCCTACAATGAGCAGTTCTTC; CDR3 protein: CASSLTGSYNEQFF
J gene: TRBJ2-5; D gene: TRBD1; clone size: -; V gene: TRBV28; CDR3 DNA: TGTGCCAGCAGTTTGGCAATTGGGACAGGGGAAGGCCAAGAGACCCAGTACTTC; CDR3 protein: CASSLAIGTGEGQETQYF
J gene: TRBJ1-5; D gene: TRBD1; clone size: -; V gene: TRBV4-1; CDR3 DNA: TGCGCCAGCAGCCAACCATCCCGGGACAGGGGCAATCAGCCCCAGCATTTT; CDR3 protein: CASSQPSRDRGNQPQHF
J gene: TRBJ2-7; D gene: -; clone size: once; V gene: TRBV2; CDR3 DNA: TGTGCCAGCCGGACGGACTCCTACGAGCAGTACTTC; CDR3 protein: CASRTDSYEQYF
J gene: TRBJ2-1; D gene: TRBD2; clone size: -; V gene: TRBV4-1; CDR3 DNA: TGCGCCAGCAGCCCCGGACTAGCGGGAGCATCCTACAATGAGCAGTTCTTC; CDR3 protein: CASSPGLAGASYNEQFF
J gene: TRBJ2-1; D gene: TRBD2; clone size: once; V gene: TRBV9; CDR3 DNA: TGTGCCAGCGGTTACGCGGGAGTCCTGTTCTTC; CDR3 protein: CASGYAGVLFF
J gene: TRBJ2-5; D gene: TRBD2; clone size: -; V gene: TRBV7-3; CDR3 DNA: TGTGCCAGCAGCTTAGAAGCGGGATGGGAGACCCAGTACTTC; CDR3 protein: CASSLEAGWETQYF
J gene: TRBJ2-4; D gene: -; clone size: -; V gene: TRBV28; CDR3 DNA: TGTGCCAGCAGCCCGAACATGGACAGTTTAGCCAAAAACATTCAGTACTTC; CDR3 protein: CASSPNMDSLAKNIQYF
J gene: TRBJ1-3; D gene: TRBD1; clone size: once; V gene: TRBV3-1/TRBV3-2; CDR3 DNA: TGTGCCAGCAGTCGACAGGGTAGCTCTGGAAACACCATATATTTT; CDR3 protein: CASSRQGSSGNTIYF
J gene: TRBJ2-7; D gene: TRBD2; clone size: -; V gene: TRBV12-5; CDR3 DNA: TGTGCTAGTGCCCCGGGGGGGAGCTCCTACGAGCAGTACTTC; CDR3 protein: CASAPGGSSYEQYF
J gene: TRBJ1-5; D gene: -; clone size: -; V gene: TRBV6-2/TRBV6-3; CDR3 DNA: TGTGCCAGCAGTTACGGTATGGGGCAAGTAGTAGGGAATCAGCCCCAGCATTTT; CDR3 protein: CASSYGMGQVVGNQPQHF
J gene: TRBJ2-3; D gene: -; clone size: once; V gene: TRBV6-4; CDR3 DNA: TGTGCCAGCAGTGACAGTCACGGCACAGATACGCAGTATTTT; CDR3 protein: CASSDSHGTDTQYF
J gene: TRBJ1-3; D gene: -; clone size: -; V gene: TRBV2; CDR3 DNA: TGTGCCAGCATGGGGCCAGATTTCTCTGGAAACACCATATATTTT; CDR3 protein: CASMGPDFSGNTIYF
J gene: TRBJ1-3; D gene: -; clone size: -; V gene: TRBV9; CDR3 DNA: TGTGCCAGCAGCGGAGGTTGGAGAAACACCATATATTTT; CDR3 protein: CASSGGWRNTIYF
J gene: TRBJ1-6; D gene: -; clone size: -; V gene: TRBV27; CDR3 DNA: TGTGCCAGCAGCCCCGATCTCCCCCTCTCCTATAATTCACCCCTCCACTTT; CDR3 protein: CASSPDLPLSYNSPLHF
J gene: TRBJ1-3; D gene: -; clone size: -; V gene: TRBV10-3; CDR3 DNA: TGTGCCATCAGTGGGGTGTCGGGGGCAAAAGGAAACACCATATATTTT; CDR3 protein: CAISGVSGAKGNTIYF
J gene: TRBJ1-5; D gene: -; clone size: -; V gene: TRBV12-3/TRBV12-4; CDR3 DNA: TGTGCCAGCAGCGGACCGAATCAGCCCCAGCATTTT; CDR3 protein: CASSGPNQPQHF
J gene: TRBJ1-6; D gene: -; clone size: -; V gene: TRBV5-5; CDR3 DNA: TGTGCCAGCACCCAGGGTGAGACTCACTCCGGTCCCCTCCACTTT; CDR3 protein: CASTQGETHSGPLHF
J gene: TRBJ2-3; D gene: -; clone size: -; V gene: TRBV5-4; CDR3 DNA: TGTGCCAGCCGCCCCACGGCGAGGAGCACAGATACGCAGTATTTT; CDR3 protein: CASRPTARSTDTQYF
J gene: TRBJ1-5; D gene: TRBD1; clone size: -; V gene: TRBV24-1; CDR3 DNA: TGTGCCACCAGTGATTCTCCTTGGGGACAGGATAATCAGCCCCAGCATTTT; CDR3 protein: CATSDSPWGQDNQPQHF
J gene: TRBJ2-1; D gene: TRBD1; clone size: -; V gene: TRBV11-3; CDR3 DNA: TGTGCCAGCAGCTTAGCCACAGGGGACAATGAGCAGTTCTTC; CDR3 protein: CASSLATGDNEQFF
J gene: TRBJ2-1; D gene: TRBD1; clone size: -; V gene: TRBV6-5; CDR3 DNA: TGTGCCAGTCGAAGGACAGGGGAGTGGGGTGAGCAGTTCTTC; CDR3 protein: CASRRTGEWGEQFF
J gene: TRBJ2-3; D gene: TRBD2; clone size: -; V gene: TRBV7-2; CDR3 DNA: TGTGCCAGCAGCTCCGAACTAGCGAACACAGATACGCAGTATTTT; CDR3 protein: CASSSELANTDTQYF
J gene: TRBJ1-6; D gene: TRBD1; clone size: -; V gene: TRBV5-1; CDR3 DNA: TGCGCCAGCAGCTCCGACGGCAGGGGGCGTAATTCACCCCTCCACTTT; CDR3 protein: CASSSDGRGRNSPLHF
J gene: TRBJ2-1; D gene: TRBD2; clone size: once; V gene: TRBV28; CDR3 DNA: TGTGCCAGCAGTCTAGGGGGGACTAGCGATCATGAGCAGTTCTTC; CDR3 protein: CASSLGGTSDHEQFF
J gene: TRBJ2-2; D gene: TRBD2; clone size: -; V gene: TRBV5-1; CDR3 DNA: TGCGCCAGCAGCCCTGGACTAGCGGGAGGTAACGGGGAGCTGTTTTTT; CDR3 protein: CASSPGLAGGNGELFF
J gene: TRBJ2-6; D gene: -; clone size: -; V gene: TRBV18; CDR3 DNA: TGTGCCAGCTCTCCACAGGGTACTGGGGCCAACGTCCTGACTTTC; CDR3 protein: CASSPQGTGANVLTF
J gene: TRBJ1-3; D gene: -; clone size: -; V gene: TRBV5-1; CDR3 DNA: TGCGCCAGCAGCTTGGAAGGTATTAACACCATATATTTT; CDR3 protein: CASSLEGINTIYF
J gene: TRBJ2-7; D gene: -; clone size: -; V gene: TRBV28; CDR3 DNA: TGTGCCAGCAGTTTCCGGCACTTACCCTACGAGCAGTACTTC; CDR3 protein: CASSFRHLPYEQYF
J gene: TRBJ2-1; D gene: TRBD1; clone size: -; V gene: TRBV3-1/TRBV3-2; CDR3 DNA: TGTGCCAGCAGCCTAGGACAGGGGGCAGGTGAGCAGTTCTTC; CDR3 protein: CASSLGQGAGEQFF
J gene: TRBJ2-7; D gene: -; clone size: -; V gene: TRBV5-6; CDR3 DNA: TGTGCCAGCAGCTTTTCCGGGGTGACCTACGAGCAGTACTTC; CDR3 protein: CASSFSGVTYEQYF
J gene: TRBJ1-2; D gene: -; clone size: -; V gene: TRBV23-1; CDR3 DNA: TGCGCCAGCAGTCAATCATCTGGGGACGGCTACACCTTC; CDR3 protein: CASSQSSGDGYTF
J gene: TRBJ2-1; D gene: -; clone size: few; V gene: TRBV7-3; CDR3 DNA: TGTGCCAGCAGCCCGGGACGGAGCTCCTACAATGAGCAGTTCTTC; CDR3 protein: CASSPGRSSYNEQFF
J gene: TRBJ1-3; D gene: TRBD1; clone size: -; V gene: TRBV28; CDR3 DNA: TGTGCCAGCAGTAAAGACAGGGTTTCTGGAAACACCATATATTTT; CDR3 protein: CASSKDRVSGNTIYF
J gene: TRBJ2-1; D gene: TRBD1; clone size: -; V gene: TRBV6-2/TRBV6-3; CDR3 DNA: TGTGCCAGCAGTTACCCCGGACAGGGGGTGAACAATGAGCAGTTCTTC; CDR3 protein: CASSYPGQGVNNEQFF
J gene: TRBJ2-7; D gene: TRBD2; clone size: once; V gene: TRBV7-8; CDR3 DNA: TGTGCCAGCAGCTTAGATGGCGGGAGGGCCTCCTACGAGCAGTACTTC; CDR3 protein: CASSLDGGRASYEQYF
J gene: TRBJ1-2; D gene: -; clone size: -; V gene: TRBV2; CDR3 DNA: TGTGCCAGCAGTGAGATAGCCAATTATGGCTACACCTTC; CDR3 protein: CASSEIANYGYTF
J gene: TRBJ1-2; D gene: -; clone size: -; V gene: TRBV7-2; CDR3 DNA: TGTGCCAGCAGCTTAGTTCGGGGCTATAACTATGGCTACACCTTC; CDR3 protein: CASSLVRGYNYGYTF
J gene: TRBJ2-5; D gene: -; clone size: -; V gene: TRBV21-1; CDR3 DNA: TGTGCCAGCAGCAAAGTAGGGGGGGAACCCCTCCAAGAGACCCAGTACTTC; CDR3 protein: CASSKVGGEPLQETQYF
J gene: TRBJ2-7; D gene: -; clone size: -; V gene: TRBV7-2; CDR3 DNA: TGTGCCAGCAGCCCCCGGAGTGGGGACTACGAGCAGTACTTC; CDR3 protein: CASSPRSGDYEQYF
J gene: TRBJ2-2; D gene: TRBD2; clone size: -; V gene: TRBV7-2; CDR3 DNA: TGTGCCAGCAGGCCTCTAGCGGGAGTAGACACCGGGGAGCTGTTTTTT; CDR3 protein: CASRPLAGVDTGELFF
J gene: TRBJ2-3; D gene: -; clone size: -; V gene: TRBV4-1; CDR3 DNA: TGCGCCAGCAGCCACCCCCTAGCTTTTAGCACAGATACGCAGTATTTT; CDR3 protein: CASSHPLAFSTDTQYF
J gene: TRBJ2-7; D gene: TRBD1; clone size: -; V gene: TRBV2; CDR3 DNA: TGTGCCAGCACCCCTCAGGACAGGGCACGCGAGCAGTACTTC; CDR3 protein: CASTPQDRAREQYF
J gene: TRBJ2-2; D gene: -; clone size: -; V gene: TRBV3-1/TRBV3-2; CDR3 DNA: TGTGCCAGCAGCCCGATAAACACCGGGGAGCTGTTTTTT; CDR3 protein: CASSPINTGELFF
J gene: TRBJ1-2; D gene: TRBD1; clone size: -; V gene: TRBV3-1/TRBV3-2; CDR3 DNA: TGTGCCAGCAGCCCAACGGACAGGGTCGGAGGCTACACCTTC; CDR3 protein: CASSPTDRVGGYTF
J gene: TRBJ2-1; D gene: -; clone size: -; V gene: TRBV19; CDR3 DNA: TGTGCCAGTTCCCCCGTGGTCCACAATGAGCAGTTCTTC; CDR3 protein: CASSPVVHNEQFF
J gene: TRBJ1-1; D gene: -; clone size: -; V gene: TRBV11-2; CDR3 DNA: TGTGCCAGCAGCCCTGTCGTGCTTGTTCAGGGACCGGGGGAGAGTGAAGCTTTCTTT; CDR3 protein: CASSPVVLVQGPGESEAFF
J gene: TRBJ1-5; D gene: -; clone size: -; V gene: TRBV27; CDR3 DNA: TGTGCCAGCGGAGAGGGAGCTTACAATCAGCCCCAGCATTTT; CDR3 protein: CASGEGAYNQPQHF